This T cell receptor (beta chain) was captured in a study of blood T cell repertoires in COVID-19 (dated by TCRdb to 2018 to 2021). Regarding the research as a whole: Samples from collaborators originated in the United States, Italy and Spain and spanned both the acute and convalescent phases of COVID-19. The sample metadata nearly always contained a de-identified subject ID, COVID-19 status, age in years and sex. Samples came from the ongoing ImmuneRACE study (first 160 participants) plus 1,254 subjects from 6 global collaborators. Subjects who had been exposed to COVID-19, were actively infected with it, or had recovered from it provided the deeply sampled blood TCRbeta repertoires that made up the dataset. The repertoires were released in a freely available public database meant as a resource for research on the immune response to SARS-CoV-2. HLA class I and class II types, where available, came from metadata supplied by the sample provider rather than from assay-based typing. The prospective study material was composed of cDNA or gDNA derived from T cells, B-cell-depleted T cells, or PBMCs.

Participants in the prospective study were aged roughly 18 to 100 years, lived in some 24 United States geographic areas, and enrolled through a virtual design. In the prospective study, cohorts were assigned on the basis of participant-reported clinical history obtained from a screening survey and a study questionnaire. Mobile phlebotomists in the prospective study collected whole blood, serum and a nasopharyngeal or oropharyngeal swab from every participant. Participants in the prospective study had the option to provide additional blood draws and questionnaires over a 2-month period. Before DNA extraction, blood samples from the prospective study were shipped at room temperature or frozen. As for this clone: Its binding antigen is unknown. There are no base qualities to consult, and no much larger clone falls within one base.

TCRbeta CDR3 regions were amplified from genomic DNA using the immunoSEQ Assay, a bias-controlled multiplex PCR. The paper's data handling went like this. Nucleated cell counts per sample were estimated from amplification of reference gene primers within the assay. To quantify the absolute abundance of each unique TCRbeta CDR3 rearrangement, sequence reads were collapsed and filtered. For each sample, productive Simpson clonality was calculated as the square root of Simpson's diversity index over productive rearrangements. TCRdb holds this immuneACCESS table with in-frame rearrangements only. Some clones are missing; in checked studies, unresolved V genes explain under half, and the rest has no known cause. The DNA was the basis for D and trimming; V, J and clone size are from that table. This sample is represented by roughly 240,000 clones; over 80% of them were singletons. The leading ten clones occupy just over 2.5% of the sample.

Broad study findings and their caveats: How much clinical and demographic metadata was included differed by source and by participant, and the metadata was provided uncurated.

From its cysteine to its phenylalanine, the CDR3 spans 14 amino acids. The kept DNA is CDR3 alone, 42 bases in frame from the first base. From the germline V gene, CDR1 is MNHEY and CDR2 is SVGEGT. Trimming accounts for 5 bases at V and 6 bases at J, while the number of junction bases matched to no gene is 6. The chain couples TRBV6-2 or TRBV6-3 to TRBJ2-4, with 8 junctional bases fitting TRBD1. Sample: PBMCs or T cells enriched from blood (not recorded which). The sequence was obtained from a woman in her twenties or thirties with acute COVID-19. The CDR3 loop reads CASSRTQGGNIQYF. The nucleotides read TGTGCCAGCAGTCGGACACAGGGGGGAAACATTCAGTACTTC.